These T cell receptor beta chains were read from a single sample in a study of cytomegalovirus exposure and HLA in healthy donors. Assay used: immunoSEQ multiplex PCR; TCRdb lists only in-frame clones, some missing. Of about 190,000 clones listed, 70% to 75% are singletons. Sequenced: PBMCs. All receptors come from a woman in her 30s in good health and CMV-seropositive. CDR3s include the opening cysteine and the closing phenylalanine or tryptophan. Fields, in order: D gene, J gene, V gene, CDR3 protein, CDR3 DNA. A D gene is named only where the DNA matches it firmly.

TRBD1 TRBJ1-2 TRBV28 CASSFHRGNYGYTF TGTGCCAGCAGTTTCCACAGGGGAAACTATGGCTACACCTTC
TRBD1 TRBJ1-4 TRBV5-1 CASSPDRGTNEKLFF TGCGCCAGCAGCCCGGACAGGGGAACTAATGAAAAACTGTTTTTT
TRBD2 TRBJ2-7 TRBV4-1 CASSPDQDGGRFYEQYF TGCGCCAGCAGCCCAGACCAAGATGGCGGGAGGTTCTACGAGCAGTACTTC
TRBD1 TRBJ1-5 TRBV28 CASSLSRDRVDQPQHF TGTGCCAGCAGTTTATCGAGGGACAGGGTGGATCAGCCCCAGCATTTT
- TRBJ2-1 TRBV5-4 CASKEAGSYNEQFF TGTGCCAGCAAAGAAGCAGGCTCCTACAATGAGCAGTTCTTC
- TRBJ2-1 TRBV27 CASSPTRSNEQFF TGTGCCAGCAGTCCTACTAGGAGCAATGAGCAGTTCTTC
- TRBJ2-7 TRBV7-6 CASSLVATGEQYF TGTGCCAGCAGCTTAGTGGCAACGGGGGAGCAGTACTTC
TRBD2 TRBJ2-3 TRBV27 CASSSPAAGATDTQYF TGTGCCAGCAGCTCCCCCGCCGCGGGAGCAACAGATACGCAGTATTTT
TRBD2 TRBJ2-7 TRBV5-1 CASSLAIGGVKGEQYF TGCGCCAGCAGCTTGGCCATCGGGGGGGTGAAGGGCGAGCAGTACTTC
TRBD2 TRBJ2-7 TRBV28 CASRAGGLYYEQYF TGTGCCAGCAGGGCGGGAGGCCTTTACTACGAGCAGTACTTC
- TRBJ1-1 TRBV11-3 CASSSGREAFF TGTGCCAGCAGCTCTGGGAGAGAAGCTTTCTTT